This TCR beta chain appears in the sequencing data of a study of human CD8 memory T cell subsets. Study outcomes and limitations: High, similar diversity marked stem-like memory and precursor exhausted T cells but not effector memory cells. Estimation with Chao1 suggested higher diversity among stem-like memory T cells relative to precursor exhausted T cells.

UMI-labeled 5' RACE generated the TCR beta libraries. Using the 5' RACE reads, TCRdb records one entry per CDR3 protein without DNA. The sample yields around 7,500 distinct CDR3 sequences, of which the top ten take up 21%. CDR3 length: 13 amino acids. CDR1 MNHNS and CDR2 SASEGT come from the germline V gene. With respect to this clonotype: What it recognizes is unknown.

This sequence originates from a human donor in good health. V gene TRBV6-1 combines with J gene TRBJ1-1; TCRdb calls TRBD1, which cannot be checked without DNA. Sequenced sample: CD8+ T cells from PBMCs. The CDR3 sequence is CASSRTENTEAFF.